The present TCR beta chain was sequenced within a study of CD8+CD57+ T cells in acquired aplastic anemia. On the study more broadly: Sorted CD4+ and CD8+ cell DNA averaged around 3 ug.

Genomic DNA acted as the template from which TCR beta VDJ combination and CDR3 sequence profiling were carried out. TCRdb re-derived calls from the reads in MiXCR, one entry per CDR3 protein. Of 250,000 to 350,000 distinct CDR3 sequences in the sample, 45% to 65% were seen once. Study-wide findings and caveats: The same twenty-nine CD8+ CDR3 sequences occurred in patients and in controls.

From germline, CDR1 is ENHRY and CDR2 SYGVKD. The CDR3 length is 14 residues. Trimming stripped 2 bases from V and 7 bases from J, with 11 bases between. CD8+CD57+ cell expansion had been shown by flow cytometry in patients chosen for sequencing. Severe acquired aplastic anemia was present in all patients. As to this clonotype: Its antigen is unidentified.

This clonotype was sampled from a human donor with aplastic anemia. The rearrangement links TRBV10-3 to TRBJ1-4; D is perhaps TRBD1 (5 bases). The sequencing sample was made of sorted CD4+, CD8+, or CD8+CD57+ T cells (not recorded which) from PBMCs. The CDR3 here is CAISEGREVEKLFF. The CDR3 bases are TGTGCCATCAGTGAGGGCAGGGAGGTTGAAAAACTGTTTTTT.